This T cell receptor beta chain was profiled in a study of T cell responses to AZD1222 COVID-19 vaccine. Repertoires were generated with immunoSEQ multiplex PCR, while TCRdb's copy carries only in-frame clones and drops some. The sample holds over 140,000 clones; 85% to 95% are singletons and the top ten take around 3.5%. The CDR3 spans 14 residues. Germline V gene sequence: CDR1 DFQATT, CDR2 SNEGSKA (reference sequence). Trimming took 3 bases from V and 3 from J; bases not matched to a gene: 8. The sequence came from an adult who received the AZD1222 COVID-19 vaccine. J is TRBJ2-7 and V is TRBV20-1; 7 positions match TRBD2. This specimen was peripheral blood, taken 28 days after the second AZD1222 dose. The CDR3 region has the DNA TGCAGTGCTAGTCTCGGGGGGAACCGCTACGAGCAGTACTTC. Translated: CSASLGGNRYEQYF.